A selection of T cell receptor beta chains follows, all from one sample in a study of cytomegalovirus exposure and HLA in healthy donors. The data were produced by immunoSEQ multiplex PCR, yet TCRdb's version contains in-frame clones alone and is incomplete. The sample lists 130,000 or so clones, roughly 74% occurring once. The sequencing input was PBMCs. The source of these receptors is a middle-aged man in good health and CMV-seronegative. Each CDR3 is given without its conserved first and last residue. A D gene is named only where the DNA matches it firmly. Rows give clone size only sometimes, using once, few, many, or a class for an expanded clone.

TRBV14 | - | - | ASSQDLYSTGSREKLF
TRBV7-3 | few | - | ASSLGTSGSEKLF
TRBV5-6 | - | - | ASSIGHVNEKLF
TRBV7-6 | - | - | ASSLFEPNAEAF
TRBV5-4 | - | - | ASSSGQTQYEQY
TRBV9 | few | - | ASSAPGASNTEAF
TRBV7-2 | - | TRBD2 | ASSSVGTSGASYEQY
TRBV5-1 | few | - | ASSPGGASEKLF
TRBV9 | - | - | ASSPDSSGNTIY
TRBV9 | few | TRBD2 | ASTLSGGGTGELF
TRBV6-4 | - | TRBD2 | ASSAAGGSTDTQY
TRBV5-8 | few | - | ASSRVGRVSYEQY
TRBV5-6 | once | - | ASSLAGGNNQPQH
TRBV7-3 | - | TRBD1 | ASSLGTANTEAF
TRBV6-5 | few | - | ASSESGGRAF
TRBV6-5 | few | TRBD1 | ASSYWGTGNNEQF
TRBV6-1 | - | - | ASSELGASYEQY
TRBV25-1 | - | - | ASSPMGGVYYHTEAF
TRBV2 | - | - | ASRDSKETQY
TRBV18 | - | - | ASSPGGRYEQY
TRBV5-1 | - | - | ASTLEAGHRSYNEQF
TRBV30 | - | TRBD1 | AWSYGTANEKLF
TRBV6-4 | - | TRBD1 | ASSDGMGTGGVNEKLF
TRBV5-1 | - | TRBD1 | ASSLGTGVEAF
TRBV7-9 | - | TRBD1 | ASSPVAGGVGQPQH
TRBV18 | once | TRBD2 | ASSPLTLAGYEETQY
TRBV27 | - | - | ASSRGTYEQY
TRBV7-9 | few | TRBD1 | ASSSGTGNYGYT
TRBV6-5 | - | TRBD2 | ASSPTSGAYEQY
TRBV4-2 | - | - | ASSPQSGYEQY
TRBV6-1 | few | - | ASRERQPSGNTIY
TRBV6-5 | - | - | ASSLGLNQPQH
TRBV19 | - | - | ASSIIRGEGTEAF
TRBV15 | - | - | ATSLGRVLEQY
TRBV11-2 | - | TRBD2 | ASSYEGREQY
TRBV10-3 | few | TRBD1 | AISEMTGANTEAF
TRBV6-1 | few | - | ASSSGGLGNSPLH